The 8 T cell receptor beta chains below come from one sample, sequenced in a study of blood T cell repertoires in COVID-19. Assay: immunoSEQ multiplex PCR; the TCRdb copy retains only in-frame clones and omits some. The sample includes 140,000 to 150,000 clones, over 70% of them seen just once. What was sequenced was PBMCs or T cells enriched from blood (not recorded which). The source of these receptors is a man aged 60-69 years who had recovered from COVID-19.

The table lists this clone with a count of one. CDR3 nucleotide sequence: TGTGCCAGCGCCTACAGGGCTGGTGAGCAGTACTTC. Translated: CASAYRAGEQYF. The rearrangement links TRBV12-3 or TRBV12-4 to TRBJ2-7; the D gene is possibly TRBD1 (6 bases). This CDR3 contains 12 residues. Between the trimmed V and J ends, which lost 8 bases and 7 bases, there was a span of 15 bases.

CDR3 DNA sequence: TGTGCCAGCAGCGTAGGATCAGGGGGGACAGATACGCAGTATTTT. It is translated as CASSVGSGGTDTQYF. The rearrangement joins TRBV9 to TRBJ2-3, with a tentative D call TRBD1 (7 bases). V lost 0 bases to trimming and J lost 3 bases, with 11 bases between them. The length of the CDR3 is 15 residues. Germline V CDR1 and CDR2: SGDLS, YYNGEE.

The chain couples TRBV13 to TRBJ1-1, with TRBD1 identical over 10 bases. There are 16 residues in the CDR3. Germline assignment: CDR1 PRHDT and CDR2 FYEKMQ (reference sequence). V dropped 5 bases and J dropped 5; count of bases not matched to a gene: 11. The CDR3 region is CASSPRDRGFRTEAFF. The CDR3 nucleotides are TGTGCCAGCAGCCCCCGGGACAGGGGTTTTAGGACTGAAGCTTTCTTT.

The chain has TRBV5-4 and TRBJ1-6, with TRBD1 matching over 7 bases. Germline lookup yields CDR1 SGHNT and CDR2 YYREEE (reference sequence). V shed 3 bases, J shed 9 bases, and the junction held 9 bases outside the gene matches. The CDR3 is made up of 15 amino acids. This CDR3 is CASSSKQGPSSPLHF. The CDR3 DNA is TGTGCCAGCAGCTCTAAACAGGGGCCTAGTTCACCCCTCCACTTT.

This clone occurred a few times. The rearrangement uses TRBV5-6 and TRBJ1-6; D is perhaps TRBD1 (6 bases). CDR3 length equals 14 residues. V was pared by 2 bases and J by 5 bases, with 8 bases between. The germline gives CDR1 SGHDT, CDR2 YYEEEE. DNA of the CDR3: TGTGCCAGCAGCTTACCAGGGGATAATTCACCCCTCCACTTT. Translated, it gives CASSLPGDNSPLHF.

A single count supports this clone. The V gene is TRBV7-3, the J gene TRBJ1-1; D is undetermined. Germline CDR1 and CDR2: SGHTA and FQGTGA. CDR3 length: 13 amino acids. Trimming shortened V by 1 base and J by 5 bases, and 8 bases separated the two germline ends. CDR3: CASSLIGDTEAFF. CDR3 DNA: TGTGCCAGCAGCTTAATCGGGGATACTGAAGCTTTCTTT.

The rearrangement joins TRBV10-1 to TRBJ1-2; D is perhaps TRBD1 (6 bases). The CDR3 covers 14 residues. The germline V gene encodes CDR1 WNHNN and CDR2 SYGVQD (reference sequence). V was clipped by 0 bases and J by 3 bases, with 8 bases between them. CDR3: CASSESPGDYGYTF. In DNA, the CDR3 is TGCGCCAGCAGTGAGTCTCCAGGGGACTATGGCTACACCTTC.

This clone is a singleton in its sample. The chain joins TRBV7-2 to TRBJ2-7; 16 nucleotides align to TRBD2. V trimming: 0 bases; J trimming: 1 base; junction bases outside the gene matches: 9. Looked up from germline, CDR1 is SGHTA and CDR2 is FQGNSA. This CDR3 is 20 amino acids long. CDR3: CASSLAPGLAGGPESYEQYF. CDR3 coding DNA: TGTGCCAGCAGCTTAGCCCCGGGACTAGCGGGAGGGCCCGAGTCCTACGAGCAGTACTTC.